The 28 T cell receptor beta chains listed next were all sequenced from one sample in a study of blood T cell repertoires in COVID-19. The repertoire was sequenced with immunoSEQ multiplex PCR; TCRdb's copy has only in-frame clones and lacks some. Of under 250,000 clones listed, 86% are singletons. What was sequenced was peripheral blood. These receptors were taken from an elderly woman with COVID-19, enrolled during active disease.

The genes are TRBV6-2 or TRBV6-3 and TRBJ1-5, with a tentative D call TRBD1 (5 bases). The CDR3 sequence is 13 residues long. The V end was cut by 3 bases, the J end by 7 bases, with 10 bases between. The germline gives CDR1 MNHEY, CDR2 SVGEGT. The CDR3, as DNA: TGTGCCAGCAGTTATACGGCAGGGCAGCCCCAGCATTTT. Amino acids: CASSYTAGQPQHF.

The chain couples TRBV5-1 to TRBJ2-5; 15 bases fit TRBD2. The CDR3 is 16 residues long. Germline V CDR1 and CDR2: SGHRS, YFSETQ. The junction had 2 bases not matched to a gene; V was cut back by 4 bases and J by 1 base. The CDR3 reads CASSMGLAGGQETQYF. The CDR3 nucleotides read TGCGCCAGCAGCATGGGACTAGCGGGGGGCCAAGAGACCCAGTACTTC. The full variable domain, in which reference TRBV5-1 and TRBJ2-5 provide the parts outside the CDR3, is KAGVTQTPRYLIKTRGQQVTLSCSPISGHRSVSWYQQTPGQGLQFLFEYFSETQRNKGNFPGRFSGRQFSNSRSEMNVSTLELGDSALYLCASSMGLAGGQETQYFGPGTRLLVL.

The V gene is TRBV7-2, the J gene TRBJ2-5, with a possible D match to TRBD2 (6 bases). This CDR3 is 15 amino acids long. The V end lost 2 bases, the J end lost 1 base, and 11 bases lay between the germline ends. Germline V lookup: CDR1 SGHTA, CDR2 FQGNSA. The CDR3 loop is CASSLPRLVQETQYF. CDR3 in DNA: TGTGCCAGCAGCTTACCAAGACTAGTCCAAGAGACCCAGTACTTC.

This clone has a single count. The rearrangement links TRBV23-1 to TRBJ2-5, with 11 bases aligning to TRBD1. TRBV23-1 is an open reading frame whose function is uncertain. The CDR3 sequence is 17 residues long. V was clipped by 0 bases and J by 4 bases; unmatched bases: 7. DNA of the CDR3: TGCGCCAGCAGTCAATCGGACAGGGGGCGGCTCCGAGAGACCCAGTACTTC. Amino acids: CASSQSDRGRLRETQYF.

V usage is TRBV5-1 and J usage is TRBJ2-2; the D is unclear. Between the trimmed V and J ends, which lost 0 bases and 2 bases, there was a span of 5 bases. The CDR3 runs 14 residues. Germline assignment: CDR1 SGHRS and CDR2 YFSETQ. The CDR3 coding sequence is TGCGCCAGCAGCTTGGCTCTCAACACCGGGGAGCTGTTTTTT. Protein sequence: CASSLALNTGELFF.

The genes are TRBV5-1 and TRBJ2-7; the D is unclear. The germline gives CDR1 SGHRS, CDR2 YFSETQ. The V gene lost 4 bases and the J gene lost 4 bases, with 18 bases spanning the gap. The CDR3 has 15 amino acids. CDR3: CASSQPDRDGYEQYF. CDR3 bases: TGCGCCAGCAGCCAGCCCGACCGCGACGGGTACGAGCAGTACTTC. Variable domain in full (rest from reference TRBV5-1 and TRBJ2-7): KAGVTQTPRYLIKTRGQQVTLSCSPISGHRSVSWYQQTPGQGLQFLFEYFSETQRNKGNFPGRFSGRQFSNSRSEMNVSTLELGDSALYLCASSQPDRDGYEQYFGPGTRLTVT.

This chain joins TRBV6-2 or TRBV6-3 and TRBJ1-1; TRBD1 matches 7 bases. V gave up 4 bases and J gave up 9 bases; unmatched junction bases: 5. The CDR3 consists of 12 residues. Germline V gene sequence: CDR1 MNHEY, CDR2 SVGEGT. DNA for the CDR3: TGTGCCAGCAGTTTACTGACAGGGCAAGCTTTCTTT. Amino acids: CASSLLTGQAFF.

This chain uses TRBV30 with TRBJ1-6; 8 positions agree with TRBD1. The V gene's germline CDR1 is GTSNPN and CDR2 SVGIG (reference sequence). The CDR3 is 15 amino acids. Trimming cost V 0 bases and J 7 bases; bases outside gene matches: 5. This CDR3 is CAWSVPDRGNSPLHF. Here the CDR3 DNA reads TGTGCCTGGAGTGTCCCCGACAGGGGCAATTCACCCCTCCACTTT.

The gene calls are TRBV7-3 and TRBJ2-5, with D perhaps matching TRBD1 (5 bases). CDR1 and CDR2 from the germline V gene are SGHTA and FQGTGA. This CDR3 spans 15 amino acids. Trimming removed 1 base from V and 0 bases from J, with 9 bases in between. CDR3 in amino acids: CASSLSSGYQETQYF. In DNA form, the CDR3 reads TGTGCCAGCAGCTTAAGTTCAGGGTACCAAGAGACCCAGTACTTC.

The chain couples TRBV3-1 (or the pseudogene TRBV3-2) to TRBJ1-1; D possibly corresponds to TRBD1 (5 bases). The CDR3 sequence is 14 residues long. The germline V gene encodes CDR1 LGHDT and CDR2 YNNKEL (reference sequence). Trimming removed 4 bases at V and 6 bases at J, with 15 bases between. CDR3 residues: CASSRDSGGAEAFF. Here the CDR3 DNA reads TGTGCCAGCAGCCGAGATTCGGGGGGAGCTGAAGCTTTCTTT.

V usage is TRBV25-1 and J usage is TRBJ2-3, with TRBD1 matching over 7 bases. Germline V CDR1 and CDR2: MGHDK, SYGVNS. V lost 6 bases and J lost 1; bases outside the gene matches: 10. This CDR3 region has 16 residues. CDR3 sequence: CASSDIPGTGTDTQYF. The CDR3 region has the DNA TGTGCCAGCAGCGATATACCCGGGACAGGCACAGATACGCAGTATTTT.

The J gene is TRBJ1-5, the V gene TRBV19; TRBD1 aligns across 8 bases. This CDR3 contains 14 residues. Germline trimming cut 3 bases from V and 3 bases from J; bases unmatched to any gene: 1. Germline CDR1 is LNHDA and CDR2 is SQIVND (reference sequence). CDR3 coding DNA: TGTGCCAGTAGTATGGGACAGGCCAATCAGCCCCAGCATTTT. Its translation is CASSMGQANQPQHF.

This chain uses TRBV6-5 with TRBJ2-3, with D possibly being TRBD1 (6 bases). The CDR3 consists of 12 residues. V lost 6 bases and J 3 bases, leaving 7 bases between the germline ends. Germline values: CDR1 MNHEY, CDR2 SVGAGI. The CDR3 here is CASRDSTDTQYF. The CDR3 DNA reads as TGTGCCAGCAGGGACAGTACAGATACGCAGTATTTT.

The chain has TRBV7-7 and TRBJ1-6; possible D gene TRBD1, 5 bases. The germline CDR1 and CDR2 sequences are SSHAT and FNYEAQ (reference sequence). V lost 5 bases and J lost 6, with 8 bases in between. This CDR3 comprises 13 residues. The CDR3 protein is CASSAGPNSPLHF. The CDR3 DNA sequence: TGTGCCAGCAGCGCGGGGCCTAATTCACCCCTCCACTTT.

V and J are TRBV4-1 and TRBJ1-4, with D uncertain. The CDR3 loop spans 14 amino acids. Germline CDR1 and CDR2: MGHRA and YSYEKL. V was pared by 4 bases and J by 7 bases, with 13 bases between. This chain's CDR3 is CASSPLEFIEKLFF. The CDR3, as DNA: TGCGCCAGCAGCCCCCTCGAGTTTATTGAAAAACTGTTTTTT.

The rearrangement joins TRBV14 to TRBJ2-1, with 7 bases that match TRBD2. Trimming took 3 bases from V and 6 from J; bases not matched to a gene: 11. Germline-derived CDR1 and CDR2 are SGHDN and FVKESK. This CDR3 is 16 amino acids long. The CDR3 DNA reads TGTGCCAGCAGCCAGGGGCGCGGGACTAATTTCAATGAGCAGTTCTTC. It yields the protein CASSQGRGTNFNEQFF. Full variable domain (missing parts from reference TRBV14 and TRBJ2-1): EAGVTQFPSHSVIEKGQTVTLRCDPISGHDNLYWYRRVMGKEIKFLLHFVKESKQDESGMPNNRFLAERTGGTYSTLKVQPAELEDSGVYFCASSQGRGTNFNEQFFGPGTRLTVL.

The chain joins TRBV10-3 to TRBJ2-5, with 7 bases identical to TRBD1. This CDR3 has 11 amino acids. Losses at the gene ends were 10 bases for V and 5 bases for J; bases not matched to a gene: 4. Germline V gene data show CDR1 as ENHRY and CDR2 as SYGVKD. CDR3 DNA sequence: TGTGCCACAGGGGGTGGGGAGACCCAGTACTTC. Its translation is CATGGGETQYF.

This clone was found a few times. This chain joins TRBV28 and TRBJ1-1; possible D gene TRBD1, 6 bases. V was trimmed by 8 bases and J by 5 bases, leaving 12 bases between them. CDR3 size: 12 residues. Germline CDR1 is MDHEN and CDR2 is SYDVKM. CDR3 region: CASEQGKTEAFF. DNA of the CDR3: TGTGCCAGCGAACAGGGTAAAACTGAAGCTTTCTTT.

The gene calls are TRBV11-2 and TRBJ1-1; D might be TRBD1 (6 bases). Germline assignment: CDR1 SGHAT and CDR2 FQNNGV. The CDR3 is made up of 14 amino acids. Trimming took off 3 bases at V and 5 bases at J, with 13 bases between the two ends. CDR3 in amino acids: CASSFPGRGTEAFF. The CDR3, as DNA: TGTGCCAGCAGCTTCCCAGGAAGGGGGACTGAAGCTTTCTTT.

This clone was observed a handful of times. This chain uses TRBV28 with TRBJ1-2, with D uncertain. CDR3 size: 12 residues. V was cut by 7 bases and J by 8 bases, with 14 bases left in between. CDR1 is MDHEN and CDR2 is SYDVKM in the germline V gene. CDR3 nucleotides: TGTGCCAGCACCGATACTCCAGGCGGCTACACCTTC. Its translation is CASTDTPGGYTF.

This clone was seen a single time. V gene TRBV10-3 combines with J gene TRBJ1-2; TRBD1 matches at 8 bases. The CDR3 contains 18 residues. Per germline, CDR1 ENHRY and CDR2 SYGVKD. The V gene end was trimmed by 6 bases and the J gene end by 4 bases; junction bases not matched to a gene: 19. The CDR3 reads CAIRQVPGQVQDLYGYTF. CDR3 nucleotides: TGTGCCATCAGACAAGTCCCGGGACAGGTTCAAGACCTCTATGGCTACACCTTC.

The chain couples TRBV5-1 to TRBJ2-5; 9 nucleotides align to TRBD1. CDR3 size: 15 residues. CDR1 SGHRS and CDR2 YFSETQ come from the germline V gene. After removal of 0 bases from V and 5 bases from J, the junction contained 5 bases not matched to a gene. CDR3 DNA sequence: TGCGCCAGCAGCTTGGACTCTACAGGGGGCGAGACCCAGTACTTC. It yields the protein CASSLDSTGGETQYF. Supplemented by reference TRBV5-1 and TRBJ2-5, the full variable domain reads KAGVTQTPRYLIKTRGQQVTLSCSPISGHRSVSWYQQTPGQGLQFLFEYFSETQRNKGNFPGRFSGRQFSNSRSEMNVSTLELGDSALYLCASSLDSTGGETQYFGPGTRLLVL.

V usage is TRBV7-8 and J usage is TRBJ2-7; 12 nucleotides agree with TRBD2. Germline trimming cut 5 bases from V and 4 bases from J; bases unmatched to any gene: 6. CDR1 is SGHVS and CDR2 is FQNEAQ in the germline V gene. The CDR3 is made up of 15 amino acids. CDR3 amino acids: CASSRLAGAGYEQYV. For the CDR3, the DNA is TGTGCCAGCAGCAGACTAGCGGGGGCCGGTTACGAGCAGTACGTC.

The V gene is TRBV5-1, the J gene TRBJ2-7, with 8 bases matching TRBD1. Per germline, CDR1 SGHRS and CDR2 YFSETQ. This CDR3 is 14 amino acids long. Trimming took 2 bases from V and 4 from J; bases not matched to a gene: 5. In DNA, the CDR3 is TGCGCCAGCAGCTTAACAGGGGGTGGGTACGAGCAGTACTTC. It is translated as CASSLTGGGYEQYF.

The chain has TRBV5-1 and TRBJ2-3, with 9 nucleotides matching TRBD1. V lost 0 bases and J lost 8; bases outside the gene matches: 4. CDR1 is SGHRS and CDR2 is YFSETQ in the germline V gene. This CDR3 comprises 14 residues. The CDR3, as DNA: TGCGCCAGCAGCTTGGGGACAGGGGAAGTTACGCAGTATTTT. Amino acid sequence: CASSLGTGEVTQYF.

V and J are TRBV20-1 and TRBJ2-1; 7 positions agree with TRBD2. Per the germline V gene, CDR1 is DFQATT and CDR2 is SNEGSKA (reference sequence). J was trimmed by 3 bases and V by 3 bases; bases with no gene match: 2. The CDR3 consists of 13 residues. This CDR3 is CSASGLGYNEQFF. In DNA, the CDR3 is TGCAGTGCTAGTGGACTAGGCTACAATGAGCAGTTCTTC.

CDR3 coding DNA: TGTGCCAGCAGCCAAGGACAGGGGGGGGACACCATATATTTT. It specifies CASSQGQGGDTIYF. This sequence joins TRBV4-2 and TRBJ1-3; 9 bases line up with TRBD1. The CDR3 loop spans 14 amino acids. The V gene's germline CDR1 is LGHNA and CDR2 YNFKEQ. The V segment lost 1 base and the J segment 8 bases; nucleotides outside the gene matches: 3.

The V and J genes are TRBV29-1 and TRBJ1-1, with 8 bases fitting TRBD1. The trim removed 6 bases at V and 3 bases at J, leaving 6 bases unmatched. CDR1 and CDR2 (germline): SQVTM, ANQGSEA. The length of the CDR3 is 13 residues. In DNA form, the CDR3 reads TGCAGCGTCGACAGGGGTGTTGACACTGAAGCTTTCTTT. Its protein is CSVDRGVDTEAFF.